Below are 16 T cell receptor beta chains sequenced from a single sample in a study of blood T cell repertoires in COVID-19. Generated by immunoSEQ multiplex PCR, the TCRdb table keeps only in-frame clones and is missing some. The sample contains fewer than 250,000 clones, about 85% of which appear only once. The sequencing input was peripheral blood. Source of these receptors: a man aged 40-55 years with acute or convalescent COVID-19.

The chain joins TRBV7-6 to TRBJ1-4; weak D call: TRBD1 (6 bases). V gave up 5 bases and J gave up 4 bases, with 29 bases separating them. Germline values: CDR1 SGHVS, CDR2 FNYEAQ. This CDR3 is built from 20 residues. The CDR3 nucleotides are TGTGCCAGCAGCCGAAACATACCGAAACTCACAGGGAACAATAATGAAAAACTGTTTTTT. It translates to CASSRNIPKLTGNNNEKLFF. Complete variable domain (other parts from reference TRBV7-6 and TRBJ1-4): GAGVSQSPRYKVTKRGQDVALRCDPISGHVSLYWYRQALGQGPEFLTYFNYEAQQDKSGLPNDRFSAERPEGSISTLTIQRTEQRDSAMYRCASSRNIPKLTGNNNEKLFFGSGTQLSVL.

The gene calls are TRBV4-1 and TRBJ1-6, with 8 bases identical to TRBD1. The trim removed 0 bases at V and 9 bases at J, leaving 4 bases unmatched. From germline, CDR1 is MGHRA and CDR2 YSYEKL. The CDR3 sequence is 15 residues long. CDR3 bases: TGCGCCAGCAGCCAAGAAGGACAGGGCGGTTCACCCCTCCACTTT. This sequence encodes CASSQEGQGGSPLHF.

This rearrangement joins TRBV30 to TRBJ1-4; D is ambiguous. The V and J ends lost 1 base and 2 bases respectively, with 5 bases between them. The CDR3 spans 13 residues. CDR1 and CDR2 (germline): GTSNPN, SVGIG (reference sequence). The CDR3 region is CAWSGHTNEKLFF. The CDR3 DNA follows: TGTGCCTGGAGTGGACATACTAATGAAAAACTGTTTTTT.

The chain links TRBV5-6 to TRBJ1-1; D not certain. CDR3 length: 14 amino acids. The germline V and J ends were trimmed by 0 bases and 6 bases, with 12 bases remaining between them. The germline CDR1 and CDR2 sequences are SGHDT and YYEEEE. Written as DNA, the CDR3 is TGTGCCAGCAGCTTGGGTCTGCGCTACGCTGAAGCTTTCTTT. This encodes CASSLGLRYAEAFF.

V usage is TRBV19 and J usage is TRBJ1-5; D is ambiguous. Germline V lookup: CDR1 LNHDA, CDR2 SQIVND (reference sequence). The CDR3 runs 14 residues. The germline V and J ends were trimmed by 9 bases and 4 bases, with 16 bases remaining between them. CDR3 sequence (DNA): TGTGCCAGATGGGCGGGAGCGGGAAATCAGCCCCAGCATTTT. This translates into CARWAGAGNQPQHF.

V usage is TRBV6-4 and J usage is TRBJ2-2; D call uncertain. This CDR3 region has 13 residues. In germline, CDR1 is MRHNA, CDR2 SNTAGT. Trimming removed 6 bases at V and 4 bases at J, with 9 bases between. The CDR3 DNA reads as TGTGCCAGCAGGGTAACTGGCACCGGGGAGCTGTTTTTT. It translates to CASRVTGTGELFF.

This clone was recorded once. The chain employs TRBV12-3 or TRBV12-4 and TRBJ1-6; no clear D gene. The CDR3 is made up of 11 amino acids. Trimming cost V 6 bases and J 9 bases, with 6 bases left between them. Written as DNA, the CDR3 is TGTGCCAGCAGCTCGGGTTCACCCCTCCACTTT. Translating it yields CASSSGSPLHF.

The V gene is TRBV7-2, the J gene TRBJ2-7; the match to TRBD1 covers 7 bases. Germline values: CDR1 SGHTA, CDR2 FQGNSA. Trimming cost V 5 bases and J 0 bases; bases outside gene matches: 7. The CDR3 totals 15 residues. DNA of the CDR3: TGTGCCAGCAGCCCACAGACAGGGAGCTCCTACGAGCAGTACTTC. Translated: CASSPQTGSSYEQYF.

The chain is built from TRBV11-2 and TRBJ1-2; tentative D call: TRBD1 (5 bases). The germline V gene encodes CDR1 SGHAT and CDR2 FQNNGV. This CDR3 comprises 15 residues. With 0 bases removed from V and 4 bases from J, the gap between germline ends came to 12 bases. In nucleotides, the CDR3 is TGTGCCAGCAGCTTAGAAGGGGACGGGAGCTATGGCTACACCTTC. Encoded protein: CASSLEGDGSYGYTF.

The CDR3 is CASRVQASSPIYGYTF. CDR3 DNA: TGTGCCAGCAGAGTGCAGGCTAGCTCGCCCATCTATGGCTACACCTTC. This sequence joins TRBV2 and TRBJ1-2, with unresolved D. Trimming removed 6 bases at V and 4 bases at J, with 21 bases between. Germline-derived CDR1 and CDR2 are SNHLY and FYNNEI. This CDR3 has 16 amino acids.

The gene calls are TRBV2 and TRBJ1-5; 9 bases are shared with TRBD1. Unmatched junction bases numbered 9, after V lost 6 bases and J lost 6 bases. The CDR3 consists of 15 residues. Germline V CDR1 and CDR2: SNHLY, FYNNEI. The CDR3 protein is CASRPRGTGRQPQHF. The CDR3 coding sequence is TGTGCCAGCAGACCCCGCGGGACAGGGCGTCAGCCCCAGCATTTT.

This rearrangement joins TRBV28 to TRBJ1-1, with D possibly TRBD1 on 6 matching bases. CDR1 is MDHEN and CDR2 is SYDVKM in the germline V gene. Trimming stripped 1 base from V and 2 bases from J, with 17 bases between. The CDR3 length is 17 residues. Here the CDR3 DNA reads TGTGCCAGCAGTTTATACGTAGGGGGTAGGGCCAACACTGAAGCTTTCTTT. Protein sequence: CASSLYVGGRANTEAFF.

The CDR3 DNA follows: TGTGCCAGTAGTATATACCCTCGAGCGGGGGAAGCTTTCTTT. Residues: CASSIYPRAGEAFF. The chain couples TRBV19 to TRBJ1-1; D not certain. Germline V gene data show CDR1 as LNHDA and CDR2 as SQIVND (reference sequence). With 2 bases removed from V and 8 bases from J, the gap between germline ends came to 15 bases. The CDR3 totals 14 residues.

This chain links TRBV30 with TRBJ2-4; 11 nucleotides agree with TRBD1. Germline V lookup: CDR1 GTSNPN, CDR2 SVGIG (reference sequence). This CDR3 region has 16 residues. V shed 0 bases, J shed 5 bases, and the junction held 6 bases outside the gene matches. The CDR3 is CAWSVRRTGGENIQYF. The CDR3 DNA sequence: TGTGCCTGGAGTGTACGAAGGACAGGGGGCGAAAACATTCAGTACTTC.

The chain carries TRBV10-3 and TRBJ2-5; 11 bases fit TRBD1. The V segment lost 2 bases and the J segment 2 bases; nucleotides outside the gene matches: 4. From germline, CDR1 is ENHRY and CDR2 SYGVKD. The CDR3 length is 16 residues. In nucleotides, the CDR3 is TGTGCCATCAGTGAGGGGACAGGGGGAGGTCAAGAGACCCAGTACTTC. Encoded protein: CAISEGTGGGQETQYF.

The chain is built from TRBV7-9 and TRBJ1-2; 7 bases fit TRBD1. Germline V lookup: CDR1 SEHNR, CDR2 FQNEAQ (reference sequence). The CDR3 is made up of 14 amino acids. Trimming cost V 4 bases and J 6 bases; bases outside gene matches: 8. The CDR3 DNA is TGTGCCAGCAGCTCCCTTGACAGGGTCGATGGCTACACCTTC. Amino acid sequence: CASSSLDRVDGYTF.